The clone carrying this TCR beta chain was seen more than once but under ten times. Antigen specificity is unknown. This CDR3 has 14 residues. The V end was cut by 4 bases, the J end by 3 bases, with 14 bases between. CDR1 is SGHRS, CDR2 YFSETQ, per germline. The data were obtained in a study of T cells in Graves' hyperthyroidism and ophthalmopathy. General study results and limits: Ophthalmopathy was told apart from stable hyperthyroidism by a 13 V-J model. Blood also contained most expanded thyroid clonotypes above 0.001.

Template material for amplifying TCR beta CDR3 regions consisted of RNA transcripts. Initially, a first-round RT-PCR of the TCR CDR3 employed the HTBI primer set. TCRdb recomputed calls from the multiplex PCR reads with MiXCR, one row per CDR3 protein. This sample carries under 450,000 distinct CDR3 sequences, 13% of them seen once, and the ten largest clones take 20%. Sequenced material: blood. This chain joins TRBV5-1 and TRBJ2-7; D is perhaps TRBD1 (7 bases). The TCR was taken from a young man with Graves' hyperthyroidism that later progressed to Graves' ophthalmopathy. The CDR3: CASSLQGGLYEQYF. CDR3 nucleotide sequence: TGCGCCAGCAGCCTCCAGGGGGGTCTCTACGAGCAGTACTTC.